A single sample gave rise to the 26 T cell receptor beta chains below, sequenced in a study of Ad26.COV2.S vaccination and SARS-CoV-2 variants. Indicated treatment: about 20 received Ad26.COV2.S at low or high dose, single or two shots; about five received placebo; per-sample allocation not given. Day 63 after the first injection of vaccine or placebo was the sampling time. TCRdb's table, derived via immunoSEQ multiplex PCR, lists solely in-frame clones and lacks some. Of roughly 350,000 clones listed, roughly 90% are singletons. Here the sequenced sample was peripheral blood, taken in a trial of Ad26.COV2.S vaccine versus placebo. The origin of the receptors is a person between 18 and 59 years old who received the Ad26.COV2.S COVID-19 vaccine or a placebo.

The chain is built from TRBV5-1 and TRBJ2-1, with a weak D call TRBD2 (6 bases). CDR3 length equals 13 residues. V was pared by 0 bases and J by 7 bases, with 8 bases between. Germline assignment: CDR1 SGHRS and CDR2 YFSETQ. The CDR3 bases are TGCGCCAGCAGCTTGGTCGGACTAAATGAGCAGTTCTTC. It is translated as CASSLVGLNEQFF.

The genes are TRBV9 and TRBJ1-6; 8 bases agree with TRBD1. J lost 6 bases, V lost 3 bases, and 5 bases had no gene match. The CDR3 loop spans 15 amino acids. Per germline, CDR1 SGDLS and CDR2 YYNGEE. Here the CDR3 DNA reads TGTGCCAGCAGCGCCGGACAGGGCCCTAATTCACCCCTCCACTTT. It yields the protein CASSAGQGPNSPLHF.

The chain recombines TRBV28 with TRBJ2-3, with a weak D call TRBD1 (5 bases). CDR1 and CDR2 (germline): MDHEN, SYDVKM. This CDR3 is built from 15 residues. Deletions cut 5 bases from V and 0 bases from J, with 12 bases between. This chain's CDR3 is CASSTGGASTDTQYF. The CDR3 region has the DNA TGTGCCAGCAGTACAGGTGGAGCTAGCACAGATACGCAGTATTTT.

V usage is TRBV28 and J usage is TRBJ2-7; D call uncertain. Germline loops: CDR1 MDHEN, CDR2 SYDVKM. The V and J ends lost 5 bases and 4 bases respectively, with 15 bases between them. The CDR3 consists of 14 residues. The DNA of the CDR3 is TGTGCCAGCAGTACGCTAAGGACCCTATACGAGCAGTACTTC. Protein product: CASSTLRTLYEQYF.

In DNA form, the CDR3 reads TGTGCTAGTGGTTTGGATTGGGGGGCTACCTACGAGCAGTACTTC. This sequence encodes CASGLDWGATYEQYF. V and J are TRBV12-5 and TRBJ2-7; D assignment may be TRBD1 or TRBD2 (6 bases each). Germline values: CDR1 LGHNT, CDR2 FRNRAP. The V end lost 1 base, the J end lost 2 bases, and 12 bases lay between the germline ends. This CDR3 spans 15 amino acids.

This clone turned up a few times. The rearrangement uses TRBV6-5 and TRBJ2-7; weak D call: TRBD1 (5 bases). The germline V and J ends were trimmed by 7 bases and 0 bases, with 13 bases remaining between them. Germline CDR1 is MNHEY and CDR2 is SVGAGI. The CDR3 length is 14 residues. The CDR3 protein is CASIGRQRSYEQYF. Written as DNA, the CDR3 is TGTGCCAGCATCGGCCGACAGCGCTCCTACGAGCAGTACTTC.

V gene TRBV2 combines with J gene TRBJ2-7; D not certain. The CDR3 is made up of 14 amino acids. V lost 3 bases and J 0 bases, leaving 9 bases between the germline ends. The germline CDR1 and CDR2 sequences are SNHLY and FYNNEI. Written as DNA, the CDR3 is TGTGCCAGCAGTGATCCCAGAGCCTCCTACGAGCAGTACTTC. This codes for CASSDPRASYEQYF.

Points on this clone: The same CDR3 arises from other DNA sequences in this sample as well. The gene calls are TRBV28 and TRBJ1-1, with D unclear. V lost 6 bases and J lost 1, with 3 bases in between. The CDR3 covers 11 residues. Germline values: CDR1 MDHEN, CDR2 SYDVKM. This CDR3 is CASRGNTEAFF. The CDR3 region has the DNA TGTGCCAGCAGGGGGAACACTGAAGCTTTCTTT.

The chain combines TRBV5-1 with TRBJ2-7; D ambiguous. This CDR3 comprises 12 residues. Trimming shortened V by 2 bases and J by 3 bases, and 6 bases separated the two germline ends. CDR1 and CDR2 (germline): SGHRS, YFSETQ. CDR3 nucleotides: TGCGCCAGCAGCTTCCAAGGCTACGAGCAGTACTTC. Translating gives CASSFQGYEQYF.

This clone came up a few times. V is TRBV2 and J is TRBJ2-5, with 7 positions matching TRBD1. Germline assignment: CDR1 SNHLY and CDR2 FYNNEI. This CDR3 region has 17 residues. V lost 5 bases, J lost 1 base, and 13 bases stayed unmatched. This chain's CDR3 is CASSRSGTETPQETQYF. The DNA for the CDR3 is TGTGCCAGCAGTCGATCTGGGACAGAAACCCCCCAAGAGACCCAGTACTTC.

The chain uses TRBV5-5 and TRBJ1-1; TRBD1 is a possible D gene (5 bases). The CDR3 runs to 15 residues. V lost 0 bases and J 5 bases, leaving 14 bases between the germline ends. Germline loops: CDR1 SGHKS, CDR2 YYEKEE (reference sequence). DNA of the CDR3: TGTGCCAGCAGCTTGGCGGCAGGGTATCTAACTGAAGCTTTCTTT. Protein sequence: CASSLAAGYLTEAFF.

The genes are TRBV30 and TRBJ2-6; D is uncertain. V was clipped by 1 base and J by 0 bases, with 10 bases between them. This CDR3 has 16 residues. From germline, CDR1 is GTSNPN and CDR2 SVGIG (reference sequence). The CDR3, as DNA: TGTGCCTGGAGTGATTTCAGCCGCTCTGGGGCCAACGTCCTGACTTTC. Translating gives CAWSDFSRSGANVLTF.

This clone was seen once. V is TRBV30 and J is TRBJ2-1; D might be TRBD2 (6 bases). Trimming removed 2 bases at V and 7 bases at J, with 12 bases between. The CDR3 runs to 13 residues. Germline CDR1 GTSNPN, CDR2 SVGIG (reference sequence). The CDR3 here is CAWSRRGYNEQFF. For the CDR3, the DNA is TGTGCCTGGAGTCGGCGGGGATATAATGAGCAGTTCTTC.

V is TRBV9 and J is TRBJ1-5; D not certain. The CDR3 loop spans 15 amino acids. Trimming removed 2 bases from V and 4 bases from J, with 13 bases in between. Germline CDR1 and CDR2: SGDLS and YYNGEE. CDR3 coding DNA: TGTGCCAGCAGCGTGGAGGGTTTAGTGAATCAGCCCCAGCATTTT. Protein: CASSVEGLVNQPQHF.

Turning to this clone: Different DNA sequences within this sample yield the same CDR3. The chain uses TRBV19 and TRBJ1-5; D is unresolved. CDR1 is LNHDA and CDR2 is SQIVND in the germline V gene (reference sequence). CDR3 length: 12 amino acids. With 0 bases removed from V and 3 bases from J, the gap between germline ends came to 0 bases. The CDR3 bases are TGTGCCAGTAGTATAGACAATCAGCCCCAGCATTTT. Its protein product is CASSIDNQPQHF.

The gene calls are TRBV19 and TRBJ1-2; weak D call: TRBD1 (6 bases). Germline-derived CDR1 and CDR2 are LNHDA and SQIVND (reference sequence). V was cut by 6 bases and J by 4 bases, with 24 bases left in between. The CDR3 is made up of 17 amino acids. Here the CDR3 reads CASSAYGEGGSLYGYTF. The CDR3 DNA reads TGTGCCAGTAGCGCATACGGTGAGGGGGGCTCCCTCTATGGCTACACCTTC.

The V gene is TRBV3-1 (or the pseudogene TRBV3-2), the J gene TRBJ1-6, with TRBD1 matching over 8 bases. Germline CDR1 and CDR2: LGHDT and YNNKEL (reference sequence). The length of the CDR3 is 17 residues. J lost 7 bases, V lost 4 bases, and 12 bases had no gene match. The CDR3 region is CASSPNQGATGNSPLHF. The CDR3 region has the DNA TGTGCCAGCAGCCCAAACCAGGGGGCGACTGGGAATTCACCCCTCCACTTT.

The chain uses TRBV7-9 and TRBJ2-7; 8 nucleotides line up with TRBD1. The length of the CDR3 is 14 residues. Losses at the gene ends were 5 bases for V and 5 bases for J; bases not matched to a gene: 8. Germline values: CDR1 SEHNR, CDR2 FQNEAQ (reference sequence). Here the CDR3 reads CASSQTGDGDEQYF. For the CDR3, the DNA is TGTGCCAGCAGCCAGACAGGGGATGGAGACGAGCAGTACTTC.

This chain links TRBV30 with TRBJ2-7; D remains unclear. The CDR3 is 13 residues long. Per germline, CDR1 GTSNPN and CDR2 SVGIG (reference sequence). Trimming cost V 0 bases and J 1 base, with 7 bases left between them. The CDR3 loop reads CAWSVSDSYEQYF. As DNA, the CDR3 is TGTGCCTGGAGTGTGAGTGATTCCTACGAGCAGTACTTC. The whole variable domain, remainder taken from reference TRBV30 and TRBJ2-7, is SQTIHQWPATLVQPVGSPLSLECTVEGTSNPNLYWYRQAAGRGLQLLFYSVGIGQISSEVPQNLSASRPQDRQFILSSKKLLLSDSGFYLCAWSVSDSYEQYFGPGTRLTVT.

The chain couples TRBV27 to TRBJ2-7, with TRBD1 matching over 10 bases. This CDR3 contains 16 residues. Trimming cost V 0 bases and J 5 bases; bases outside gene matches: 7. Germline loops: CDR1 MNHEY, CDR2 SMNVEV (reference sequence). CDR3 region: CASSLSTWDRGHEQYF. DNA for the CDR3: TGTGCCAGCAGTTTATCGACCTGGGACAGGGGCCACGAGCAGTACTTC.

V gene TRBV4-3 combines with J gene TRBJ2-3; D tentatively fits TRBD1 or TRBD2 (5 bases each). Trimming shortened V by 0 bases and J by 4 bases, and 11 bases separated the two germline ends. The CDR3 runs 15 residues. Germline V gene lookup returns CDR1 LGHNA and CDR2 YSLEER. This chain's CDR3 is CASSQDLGTADTQYF. The CDR3 bases are TGCGCCAGCAGCCAAGATCTAGGGACGGCAGATACGCAGTATTTT.

The rearrangement joins TRBV15 to TRBJ1-2; D not certain. This CDR3 is 13 amino acids long. The V end lost 0 bases, the J end lost 8 bases, and 10 bases lay between the germline ends. Looked up from germline, CDR1 is LNHNV and CDR2 is YYDKDF (reference sequence). In nucleotides, the CDR3 is TGTGCCACCAGCAGAGATCAGACGTGGGGCTACACCTTC. Protein: CATSRDQTWGYTF. Full variable domain (missing parts from reference TRBV15 and TRBJ1-2): DAMVIQNPRYQVTQFGKPVTLSCSQTLNHNVMYWYQQKSSQAPKLLFHYYDKDFNNEADTPDNFQSRRPNTSFCFLDIRSPGLGDTAMYLCATSRDQTWGYTFGSGTRLTVV.

V usage is TRBV6-6 and J usage is TRBJ1-6, with 8 bases that match TRBD1. The CDR3 has 17 amino acids. J lost 7 bases, V lost 5 bases, and 13 bases had no gene match. Looked up from germline, CDR1 is MNHNY and CDR2 is SVGAGI (reference sequence). CDR3 nucleotides: TGTGCCAGCAGTCAACTCAGGGGGCGTCAGAGGAATTCACCCCTCCACTTT. It is translated as CASSQLRGRQRNSPLHF.

This chain joins TRBV6-5 and TRBJ2-2; D gene ambiguous. This CDR3 contains 15 residues. V lost 0 bases, J lost 5 bases, and 10 bases lay in between. In germline, CDR1 is MNHEY, CDR2 SVGAGI. CDR3 nucleotides: TGTGCCAGCAGTTACTCGACCGGAGAAACCGGGGAGCTGTTTTTT. It translates to CASSYSTGETGELFF.

A few counts support this clone. V and J are TRBV7-9 and TRBJ2-7; TRBD1 might be the D (6 bases). V lost 4 bases to trimming and J lost 2 bases, with 18 bases between them. This CDR3 region has 16 residues. CDR1 SEHNR and CDR2 FQNEAQ come from the germline V gene (reference sequence). DNA of the CDR3: TGTGCCAGCAGCTCCCACCGGGACACCGGAACCTACGAGCAGTACTTC. Its translation is CASSSHRDTGTYEQYF. The complete variable domain, with remaining parts taken from reference TRBV7-9 and TRBJ2-7, reads DTGVSQNPRHKITKRGQNVTFRCDPISEHNRLYWYRQTLGQGPEFLTYFQNEAQLEKSRLLSDRFSAERPKGSFSTLEIQRTEQGDSAMYLCASSSHRDTGTYEQYFGPGTRLTVT.

The rearrangement links TRBV7-9 to TRBJ2-3, with 9 bases that match TRBD1. CDR1 is SEHNR and CDR2 is FQNEAQ in the germline V gene (reference sequence). This CDR3 has 16 residues. V was pared by 4 bases and J by 4 bases, with 9 bases of the junction left unmatched. CDR3 region: CASSSWDRDESDTQYF. As DNA, the CDR3 is TGTGCCAGCAGCTCGTGGGACAGGGATGAATCAGATACGCAGTATTTT.